Presented here are 32 T cell receptor beta chains from one specimen sequenced in a study of monozygotic twins with inflammatory bowel disease. With the 5' RACE reads reprocessed, TCRdb shows one record per CDR3 protein and no DNA. The sample's table shows roughly 120,000 distinct CDR3 sequences. What was sequenced was blood. The receptors derive from a human donor with ulcerative colitis or Crohn's disease, or a healthy co-twin of an affected twin (not recorded which).

The chain joins TRBV6-5 to TRBJ2-7; TCRdb calls TRBD2, which cannot be checked without DNA. This CDR3 contains 15 residues. CDR1 is MNHEY, CDR2 SVGAGI, per germline. The CDR3 sequence: CASSYSRWPFGEQYF.

The gene calls are TRBV24-1 and TRBJ2-2; TCRdb calls TRBD1, which cannot be checked without DNA. This CDR3 is 17 amino acids long. Germline CDR1 KGHDR, CDR2 SFDVKD. CDR3 sequence: CATSPIPAGTGDGELFF.

The gene calls are TRBV9 and TRBJ2-1; without DNA, the TCRdb call of TRBD2 cannot be checked. Germline V gene lookup returns CDR1 SGDLS and CDR2 YYNGEE. The CDR3 sequence is 15 residues long. The chain's CDR3 is CASSSTSRSYNEQFF.

This chain uses TRBV9 with TRBJ2-7. Germline V gene lookup returns CDR1 SGDLS and CDR2 YYNGEE. There are 13 residues in the CDR3. CDR3 in amino acids: CASSIAGSYEQYF.

The V call is TRBV10-3, the J call TRBJ2-1. Germline V lookup: CDR1 ENHRY, CDR2 SYGVKD. The CDR3 has 16 residues. The CDR3 region is CAISESKVAVYNEQFF.

The V and J genes are TRBV7-2 and TRBJ2-3. The CDR3 extends over 16 amino acids. CDR1 is SGHTA, CDR2 FQGNSA, per germline. CDR3 protein: CASSLDWVAAVDTQYF.

J is TRBJ2-7 and V is TRBV5-1; TCRdb picks TRBD2, but there is no DNA to check that call. Germline V gene lookup returns CDR1 SGHRS and CDR2 YFSETQ. This CDR3 has 15 amino acids. CDR3 protein: CASSPRDYRRGWQYF.

The genes are TRBV7-2 and TRBJ2-7; TCRdb's assignment of TRBD2 cannot be checked, as there is no DNA. Germline assignment: CDR1 SGHTA and CDR2 FQGNSA. This CDR3 contains 15 residues. Here the CDR3 reads CASSKTSGGSYEQYF.

V gene TRBV25-1 combines with J gene TRBJ2-5; TCRdb's D call of TRBD2 is untestable without DNA. The CDR3 loop spans 16 amino acids. CDR1 is MGHDK and CDR2 is SYGVNS in the germline V gene. CDR3 in amino acids: CASSVLAGGEGETQYF.

The chain employs TRBV4-3 and TRBJ2-1; TCRdb's D gene call, TRBD1, goes unchecked for lack of DNA. There are 15 residues in the CDR3. Per the germline V gene, CDR1 is LGHNA and CDR2 is YSLEER. This chain's CDR3 is CASSPGTGGHNEQFF.

Here the CDR3 reads CASSFSGGPFEQYF. The V and J genes are TRBV5-5 and TRBJ2-7; TCRdb lists TRBD2, though no DNA is available to test this call. Germline V gene lookup returns CDR1 SGHKS and CDR2 YYEKEE (reference sequence). This CDR3 contains 14 residues.

This chain uses TRBV7-2 with TRBJ2-1; TCRdb indicates TRBD1, and absent DNA this call remains unverified. Germline V lookup: CDR1 SGHTA, CDR2 FQGNSA. The CDR3 covers 12 residues. CDR3 residues: CASFRGGDEQFF.

The CDR3 here is CASSLWLAKTYEQYF. The chain combines TRBV12-3 or TRBV12-4 with TRBJ2-7. The CDR3 covers 15 residues.

The rearrangement joins TRBV7-2 to TRBJ2-1; TCRdb outputs TRBD2, but without DNA this stays unchecked. The CDR3 totals 13 residues. Germline V gene lookup returns CDR1 SGHTA and CDR2 FQGNSA. This chain's CDR3 is CASSFRGSNEQFF.

V and J are TRBV27 and TRBJ1-5; with no DNA, the TCRdb D assignment of TRBD1 cannot be verified. Germline V gene data show CDR1 as MNHEY and CDR2 as SMNVEV (reference sequence). This CDR3 spans 13 amino acids. The CDR3 reads CASSYRVDQPQHF.

The chain links TRBV20-1 to TRBJ2-7. Germline assignment: CDR1 DFQATT and CDR2 SNEGSKA (reference sequence). CDR3 size: 12 residues. This CDR3 is CSARATLDDQYF.

The J gene is TRBJ2-7, the V gene TRBV20-1; TCRdb's D call, TRBD1, is unchecked because there is no DNA. The CDR3 runs to 14 residues. Germline-derived CDR1 and CDR2 are DFQATT and SNEGSKA (reference sequence). CDR3 loop: CSATSGGDSYEQYF.

V usage is TRBV10-3 and J usage is TRBJ1-5; TCRdb reports TRBD1, a call that lacks DNA to check it against. The CDR3 spans 14 residues. Germline V gives CDR1 ENHRY, CDR2 SYGVKD. CDR3 residues: CATTQGTVSQPQHF.

This chain joins TRBV20-1 and TRBJ2-4; TCRdb designates TRBD1, a call that cannot be tested without DNA. CDR3 size: 12 residues. Germline CDR1 reads DFQATT; CDR2 reads SNEGSKA (reference sequence). This CDR3 is CSAGNDRGMQYF.

The rearrangement uses TRBV28 and TRBJ1-5. The CDR3 consists of 13 residues. CDR1 is MDHEN, CDR2 SYDVKM, per germline. The CDR3 is CASSPFGDQPQHF.

The chain links TRBV7-3 to TRBJ1-1. CDR1 and CDR2 (germline): SGHTA, FQGTGA. CDR3 length: 13 amino acids. The CDR3 loop reads CASSSQPNTEAFF.

The J gene is TRBJ1-2, the V gene TRBV28; checking the TCRdb D call of TRBD1 is not possible without DNA. The CDR3 is 12 amino acids. The germline V gene encodes CDR1 MDHEN and CDR2 SYDVKM. The CDR3 sequence is CASTLGGDGYTF.

This chain links TRBV20-1 with TRBJ2-3; the TCRdb D gene call, TRBD1, has no DNA to confirm it. The germline gives CDR1 DFQATT, CDR2 SNEGSKA (reference sequence). This CDR3 contains 15 residues. CDR3: CSARDGGWRTDTQYF.

This chain connects TRBV28 to TRBJ2-7. CDR3 length: 12 amino acids. CDR1 is MDHEN and CDR2 is SYDVKM in the germline V gene. The CDR3 is CASSERGYEQCF. Complete variable domain (other parts from reference TRBV28 and TRBJ2-7): DVKVTQSSRYLVKRTGEKVFLECVQDMDHENMFWYRQDPGLGLRLIYFSYDVKMKEKGDIPEGYSVSREKKERFSLILESASTNQTSMYLCASSERGYEQCFGPGTRLTVT.

J is TRBJ2-5 and V is TRBV10-3; there is no DNA to check the TCRdb D call of TRBD2. This CDR3 comprises 14 residues. Germline loops: CDR1 ENHRY, CDR2 SYGVKD. The CDR3 protein is CAISASVGPETQYF.

The chain recombines TRBV11-2 with TRBJ1-6; TCRdb calls TRBD1, which cannot be checked without DNA. The CDR3 has 15 residues. The germline V gene encodes CDR1 SGHAT and CDR2 FQNNGV. The CDR3 loop is CASSTLTGRSSPLHF. Based on the CDR3 plus reference TRBV11-2 and TRBJ1-6, the full variable domain is EAGVAQSPRYKIIEKRQSVAFWCNPISGHATLYWYQQILGQGPKLLIQFQNNGVVDDSQLPKDRFSAERLKGVDSTLKIQPAKLEDSAVYLCASSTLTGRSSPLHFGNGTRLTVT.

The chain has TRBV7-3 and TRBJ2-3; the TCRdb D gene call, TRBD1, has no DNA to confirm it. There are 14 residues in the CDR3. The germline V gene has CDR1 SGHTA and CDR2 FQGTGA. CDR3: CASSRNRETDTQYF.

The chain is built from TRBV18 and TRBJ2-7. From germline, CDR1 is KGHSH and CDR2 LQKENI. The CDR3 runs to 13 residues. The CDR3 protein is CASSPQTKNEQYF. Using reference TRBV18 and TRBJ2-7 for the parts outside the CDR3, the full variable domain is NAGVMQNPRHLVRRRGQEARLRCSPMKGHSHVYWYRQLPEEGLKFMVYLQKENIIDESGMPKERFSAEFPKEGPSILRIQQVVRGDSAAYFCASSPQTKNEQYFGPGTRLTVT.

The chain links TRBV27 to TRBJ2-7; as DNA is missing, the TRBD2 call by TCRdb cannot be tested. Germline V lookup: CDR1 MNHEY, CDR2 SMNVEV (reference sequence). CDR3 length: 14 amino acids. The CDR3 loop is CASSTRDFPYEQYF.

V gene TRBV5-4 combines with J gene TRBJ2-1. There are 12 residues in the CDR3. CDR1 SGHNT and CDR2 YYREEE come from the germline V gene (reference sequence). Here the CDR3 reads CASSWDRDEQFF.

CDR3 loop: CASAGANTGELFF. The chain couples TRBV2 to TRBJ2-2; TCRdb proposes TRBD2, but this gene call is untestable without DNA. Germline CDR1 is SNHLY and CDR2 is FYNNEI. The CDR3 is made up of 13 amino acids.

This rearrangement joins TRBV5-1 to TRBJ1-1. Per the germline V gene, CDR1 is SGHRS and CDR2 is YFSETQ. The CDR3 is 15 residues long. The CDR3 region is CASSLQGFQNTEAFF.